This T cell receptor (beta chain) derives from a study of PD-L1 blockade in urothelial cancer. Study background: It was at some point between 2013 and 2015 that patients started atezolizumab at 1,200 mg intravenously every 3 weeks. Analyzed time points were 3 weeks (second dose) and 6 weeks after therapy began. Prior regimens of chemotherapy numbered 0 to 3 per patient.

Trimming shortened V by 5 bases and J by 7 bases, and 18 bases separated the two germline ends. CDR1 is GTSNPN, CDR2 SVGIG, per germline (reference sequence). The CDR3 consists of 15 residues. Every PCR got spiked synthetic TCR analog templates. The table came from immunoSEQ multiplex PCR; TCRdb's copy has only in-frame clones and leaves some out. The sample carries approximately 70,000 clones, around nine tenths recorded once. V usage is TRBV30 and J usage is TRBJ1-6; D is possibly TRBD1 (5 bases). The sample here was PBMCs, taken around atezolizumab (anti-PD-L1) treatment. This receptor was identified in a man aged 55 to 70 with urothelial cancer. CDR3 DNA sequence: TGTGCCTGGGTGGCGGGGGGTCGGTGGAATTCACCCCTCCACTTT. This gives the protein CAWVAGGRWNSPLHF.